This TCR beta chain was identified in a study of blood T cells in healthy people across ages. Donors each provided about 9.5 milliliters of peripheral blood. Using a J-beta primer mix together with a sample-barcoded 5' primer, a second PCR was run for roughly 6 to 12 cycles. TCRdb analysed the 5' RACE reads with MiXCR anew, one entry per CDR3 protein. The repertoire holds around 1,000,000 distinct CDR3 sequences, with under 30% as singletons. The CDR3 contains 12 residues. V dropped 7 bases and J dropped 5 bases, with 8 bases sitting between them. CDR1 and CDR2 (germline): MNHEY, SVGEGT. The sample was also linked to a second study, of T cells of mothers and their children.

The source material was blood. This receptor was taken from a girl aged 2 to 9 in good health. The rearrangement links TRBV6-2 or TRBV6-3 to TRBJ2-2, with D possibly TRBD2 on 5 matching bases. CDR3 residues: CASTGETGELFF. The CDR3 DNA follows: TGTGCCAGCACCGGGGAAACCGGGGAGCTGTTTTTT.